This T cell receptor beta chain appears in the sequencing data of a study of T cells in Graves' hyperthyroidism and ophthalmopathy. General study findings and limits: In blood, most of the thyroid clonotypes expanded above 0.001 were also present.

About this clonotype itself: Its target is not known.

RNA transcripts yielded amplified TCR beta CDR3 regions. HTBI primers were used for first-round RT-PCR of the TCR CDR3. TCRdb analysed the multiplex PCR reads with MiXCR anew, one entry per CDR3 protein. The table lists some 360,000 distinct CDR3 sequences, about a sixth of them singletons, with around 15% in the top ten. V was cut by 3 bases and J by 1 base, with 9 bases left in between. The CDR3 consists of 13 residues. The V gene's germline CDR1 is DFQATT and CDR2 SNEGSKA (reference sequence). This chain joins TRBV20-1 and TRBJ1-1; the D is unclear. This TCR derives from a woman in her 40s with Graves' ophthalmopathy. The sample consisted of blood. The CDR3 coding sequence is TGCAGTGCTAGGGTCCGTACGAACACTGAAGCTTTCTTT. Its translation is CSARVRTNTEAFF.